This passage covers 22 T cell receptor beta chains from one sample sequenced in a study of T cell responses to AZD1222 COVID-19 vaccine. The method was immunoSEQ multiplex PCR; TCRdb's version includes in-frame clones alone and lacks a portion of them. Of more than 100,000 clones listed, about 90% are singletons. Sequenced here: peripheral blood, sampled on day 0 of AZD1222 vaccination. These receptors came from an adult in good health.

The chain has TRBV7-2 and TRBJ2-1, with D perhaps assigned TRBD1 or TRBD2 (5 bases each). Germline CDR1 is SGHTA and CDR2 is FQGNSA. This CDR3 has 13 residues. V was pared by 4 bases and J by 10 bases, with 14 bases between. CDR3 sequence reads: CASSSRDRGEQFF. The CDR3 DNA reads TGTGCCAGCAGCTCGAGGGACCGAGGGGAGCAGTTCTTC.

CDR3 amino acids: CASSRWWGGGSNQPQHF. CDR3 nucleotides: TGTGCCAGCAGTAGATGGTGGGGGGGCGGTAGCAATCAGCCCCAGCATTTT. The chain couples TRBV6-6 to TRBJ1-5, with TRBD1 as a possible D gene (6 bases). The V end lost 5 bases, the J end lost 0 bases, and 17 bases lay between the germline ends. This CDR3 is 17 amino acids long. Germline V gives CDR1 MNHNY, CDR2 SVGAGI (reference sequence).

The chain has TRBV7-2 and TRBJ1-2; 7 nucleotides align to TRBD1. The J segment lost 6 bases and the V segment lost 1 base, leaving 11 bases of the junction unmatched. Germline CDR1 SGHTA, CDR2 FQGNSA. CDR3 size: 16 residues. In nucleotides, the CDR3 is TGTGCCAGCAGCTTAGGGACAGGCATTGCCCAAGATGGCTACACCTTC. Protein product: CASSLGTGIAQDGYTF.

Only one count was recorded for this clone. V usage is TRBV4-1 and J usage is TRBJ2-3; D is possibly TRBD1 (5 bases). V lost 1 base and J 3 bases, leaving 11 bases between the germline ends. The CDR3 has 15 residues. CDR1 and CDR2 from the germline V gene are MGHRA and YSYEKL. The CDR3 loop reads CASSQVGGATDTQYF. CDR3 nucleotide sequence: TGCGCCAGCAGCCAAGTCGGTGGGGCGACAGATACGCAGTATTTT.

This rearrangement joins TRBV4-3 to TRBJ1-4; D remains ambiguous. This CDR3 region has 14 residues. Germline loops: CDR1 LGHNA, CDR2 YSLEER. The ends were cut back, 0 bases at V and 6 bases at J, with 8 bases in the middle. The CDR3 region is CASSQELDDEKLFF. CDR3 bases: TGCGCCAGCAGCCAAGAACTGGACGATGAAAAACTGTTTTTT.

This chain links TRBV7-9 with TRBJ2-1; no reliable D call. Germline values: CDR1 SEHNR, CDR2 FQNEAQ (reference sequence). Trimming shortened V by 2 bases and J by 0 bases, and 14 bases separated the two germline ends. The CDR3 spans 17 residues. The CDR3: CASSLRATATSYNEQFF. DNA of the CDR3: TGTGCCAGCAGCTTACGGGCGACTGCAACCTCCTACAATGAGCAGTTCTTC.

The chain employs TRBV19 and TRBJ2-1, with 9 nucleotides matching TRBD2. The CDR3 totals 17 residues. V lost 7 bases and J lost 6; bases outside the gene matches: 16. Germline V gives CDR1 LNHDA, CDR2 SQIVND (reference sequence). CDR3 DNA sequence: TGTGCCAGTACCGACCCCTGGCGGGAGGGCGGACTCAATGAGCAGTTCTTC. It encodes CASTDPWREGGLNEQFF.

The rearrangement joins TRBV2 to TRBJ1-5, with 9 bases identical to TRBD1. V was pared by 3 bases and J by 5 bases, with 5 bases of the junction left unmatched. The CDR3 covers 15 residues. CDR1 is SNHLY and CDR2 is FYNNEI in the germline V gene. The CDR3 sequence: CASSDRQGVYQPQHF. The CDR3 nucleotides are TGTGCCAGCAGTGATAGACAGGGGGTTTATCAGCCCCAGCATTTT. The entire variable domain, with the rest obtained from reference TRBV2 and TRBJ1-5, is as follows: EPEVTQTPSHQVTQMGQEVILRCVPISNHLYFYWYRQILGQKVEFLVSFYNNEISEKSEIFDDQFSVERPDGSNFTLKIRSTKLEDSAMYFCASSDRQGVYQPQHFGDGTRLSIL.

The chain is built from TRBV7-8 and TRBJ1-2, with 8 bases fitting TRBD1. Germline V gene sequence: CDR1 SGHVS, CDR2 FQNEAQ. The CDR3 consists of 14 residues. The ends lost 1 base at V and 4 bases at J; junction bases unmatched: 2. DNA for the CDR3: TGTGCCAGCAGCTTAGTCGACAGGGGCTATGGCTACACCTTC. Amino acids: CASSLVDRGYGYTF.

The chain links TRBV12-5 to TRBJ1-2; the match to TRBD1 covers 7 bases. Germline V gives CDR1 LGHNT, CDR2 FRNRAP. V was clipped by 2 bases and J by 3 bases; unmatched bases: 3. The CDR3 consists of 14 residues. In DNA, the CDR3 is TGTGCTAGTGGTTTGACAGGGGTTGACTATGGCTACACCTTC. Residues: CASGLTGVDYGYTF.

Comments on this clone: Distinct nucleotide sequences in the sample also encode this CDR3. The chain uses TRBV11-3 and TRBJ1-6; 8 nucleotides align to TRBD1. Per germline, CDR1 SGHNT and CDR2 YENEEA. V trimming: 4 bases; J trimming: 7 bases; junction bases outside the gene matches: 3. The CDR3 is made up of 14 amino acids. This CDR3 is CASSWGQENSPLHF. CDR3 DNA sequence: TGTGCCAGCAGCTGGGGACAGGAGAATTCACCCCTCCACTTT.

The chain combines TRBV28 with TRBJ1-1, with D possibly TRBD1 on 5 matching bases. V lost 8 bases to trimming and J lost 2 bases, with 18 bases between them. Germline V lookup: CDR1 MDHEN, CDR2 SYDVKM. The CDR3 length is 15 residues. The CDR3 sequence: CASALPPGINTEAFF. For the CDR3, the DNA is TGTGCCAGCGCTTTACCCCCAGGGATAAACACTGAAGCTTTCTTT.

The V and J genes are TRBV29-1 and TRBJ1-2; perhaps TRBD1 as D (5 bases). Deletions cut 4 bases from V and 6 bases from J, with 9 bases between. CDR1 SQVTM and CDR2 ANQGSEA come from the germline V gene. This CDR3 is built from 11 residues. CDR3 protein: CSVVWGDGYTF. For the CDR3, the DNA is TGCAGCGTTGTGTGGGGGGATGGCTACACCTTC.

The chain combines TRBV6-5 with TRBJ1-5; 9 bases fit TRBD1. From germline, CDR1 is MNHEY and CDR2 SVGAGI. There are 15 residues in the CDR3. V trimming: 4 bases; J trimming: 2 bases; junction bases outside the gene matches: 3. For the CDR3, the DNA is TGTGCCAGCAGTTCACGGACAGGGGGCAATCAGCCCCAGCATTTT. Its translation is CASSSRTGGNQPQHF.

This clone has only a few counts. V and J are TRBV6-4 and TRBJ2-1, with 10 positions matching TRBD2. V dropped 4 bases and J dropped 4; count of bases not matched to a gene: 7. The CDR3 contains 16 residues. The germline gives CDR1 MRHNA, CDR2 SNTAGT. CDR3 protein: CASSGPGTSEYNEQFF. The CDR3 nucleotides are TGTGCCAGCAGTGGGCCCGGGACTAGCGAGTACAATGAGCAGTTCTTC.

The J gene is TRBJ2-7, the V gene TRBV5-1, with D tentatively TRBD2 (5 bases). The germline V gene encodes CDR1 SGHRS and CDR2 YFSETQ. The CDR3 is 14 amino acids. V lost 3 bases and J lost 5, with 15 bases in between. The CDR3 DNA is TGCGCCAGCAGCTCGGGGTCCCTCGGGAACGAGCAGTACTTC. It translates to CASSSGSLGNEQYF.

The genes are TRBV2 and TRBJ1-5, with no clear D. The CDR3 is 15 amino acids. From germline, CDR1 is SNHLY and CDR2 FYNNEI. V lost 4 bases and J lost 1, with 11 bases in between. As DNA, the CDR3 is TGTGCCAGCAGTGGGTCGGCTTTAAGCAATCAGCCCCAGCATTTT. It is translated as CASSGSALSNQPQHF.

The chain links TRBV15 to TRBJ2-7; D may be TRBD1 or TRBD2 (7 bases each). Trimming stripped 5 bases from V and 0 bases from J, with 14 bases between. CDR3 length: 15 amino acids. Per germline, CDR1 LNHNV and CDR2 YYDKDF (reference sequence). This CDR3 reads CATSVRGGGSYEQYF. The CDR3 nucleotides read TGTGCCACCAGCGTCAGGGGGGGCGGCTCCTACGAGCAGTACTTC. Using reference TRBV15 and TRBJ2-7 for the parts outside the CDR3, the full variable domain is DAMVIQNPRYQVTQFGKPVTLSCSQTLNHNVMYWYQQKSSQAPKLLFHYYDKDFNNEADTPDNFQSRRPNTSFCFLDIRSPGLGDTAMYLCATSVRGGGSYEQYFGPGTRLTVT.

The genes are TRBV28 and TRBJ1-5, with 7 bases matching TRBD1. The CDR3 spans 14 residues. Trimming removed 6 bases from V and 3 bases from J; junction bases left unmatched: 5. The germline V gene has CDR1 MDHEN and CDR2 SYDVKM. The CDR3: CASSLTGPNQPQHF. The CDR3 DNA follows: TGTGCCAGCAGCTTGACAGGGCCCAATCAGCCCCAGCATTTT.

This chain connects TRBV19 to TRBJ2-1, with 12 bases that match TRBD2. Germline CDR1 LNHDA, CDR2 SQIVND (reference sequence). Trimming at V came to 7 bases and at J to 3 bases, leaving 4 bases not matched to a gene. This CDR3 has 15 residues. The CDR3 sequence is CASMRLAGDYNEQFF. The CDR3 DNA sequence: TGTGCCAGTATGCGACTAGCGGGGGACTACAATGAGCAGTTCTTC. The whole variable domain, remainder taken from reference TRBV19 and TRBJ2-1, is DGGITQSPKYLFRKEGQNVTLSCEQNLNHDAMYWYRQDPGQGLRLIYYSQIVNDFQKGDIAEGYSVSREKKESFPLTVTSAQKNPTAFYLCASMRLAGDYNEQFFGPGTRLTVL.

The genes are TRBV9 and TRBJ2-7; 7 positions match TRBD2. Trimming removed 4 bases from V and 2 bases from J; junction bases left unmatched: 9. Germline V CDR1 and CDR2: SGDLS, YYNGEE. The CDR3 is made up of 15 amino acids. The CDR3 sequence is CASSPGGRTPYEQYF. The DNA for the CDR3 is TGTGCCAGCAGCCCCGGCGGGAGAACCCCCTACGAGCAGTACTTC.

V usage is TRBV5-1 and J usage is TRBJ2-5; weak D call: TRBD1 (6 bases). The germline CDR1 and CDR2 sequences are SGHRS and YFSETQ. The V end lost 4 bases, the J end lost 4 bases, and 11 bases lay between the germline ends. The CDR3 has 13 amino acids. The CDR3 reads CASSPRTAETQYF. In nucleotides, the CDR3 is TGCGCCAGCAGCCCCAGGACAGCAGAGACCCAGTACTTC.